These 17 T cell receptor beta chains were all obtained from the same sample, sequenced in a study of cytomegalovirus exposure and HLA in healthy donors. Amplification used 60 Vbeta primers and 13 Jbeta primers. Sequencing used immunoSEQ multiplex PCR; TCRdb keeps in-frame clones, though not all of them. This table holds around 160,000 clones, around 73% found once. Source material: PBMCs. Receptor source: a woman aged 18-29 years in good health and CMV-seronegative.

The genes are TRBV5-4 and TRBJ2-5; possible D gene TRBD2, 6 bases. CDR1 is SGHNT, CDR2 YYREEE, per germline (reference sequence). The V end was cut by 4 bases, the J end by 3 bases, with 13 bases between. The length of the CDR3 is 14 residues. The CDR3 nucleotides are TGTGCCAGCAGCCTTCCGAGGAGGGAAGAGACCCAGTACTTC. Amino acid sequence: CASSLPRREETQYF.

The chain is built from TRBV18 and TRBJ2-5, with 9 nucleotides matching TRBD1. The V gene end was trimmed by 6 bases and the J gene end by 5 bases; junction bases not matched to a gene: 7. Germline CDR1 KGHSH, CDR2 LQKENI. This CDR3 has 14 amino acids. CDR3 bases: TGTGCCAGCTCGACAGGGGGAGCGGGGGAGACCCAGTACTTC. Residues: CASSTGGAGETQYF.

The CDR3 nucleotides are TGTGCCAGCAGTTTACTGGGGAGGAGTGGTGACGAGCAGTACTTC. This gives the protein CASSLLGRSGDEQYF. The chain combines TRBV27 with TRBJ2-7, with D maybe TRBD2 (6 bases). CDR3 length: 15 residues. Germline V gene sequence: CDR1 MNHEY, CDR2 SMNVEV (reference sequence). The V end was cut by 2 bases, the J end by 5 bases, with 16 bases between.

This clone appeared a single time. This chain connects TRBV14 to TRBJ2-3; 12 positions match TRBD2. The junction had 2 bases not matched to a gene; V was cut back by 4 bases and J by 3 bases. The V gene's germline CDR1 is SGHDN and CDR2 FVKESK. There are 15 residues in the CDR3. DNA for the CDR3: TGTGCCAGCAGCCCGACTAGCGGGGGTACAGATACGCAGTATTTT. Its protein product is CASSPTSGGTDTQYF.

This sequence joins TRBV7-8 and TRBJ2-3; 8 positions agree with TRBD2. The V gene's germline CDR1 is SGHVS and CDR2 FQNEAQ. The CDR3 loop spans 15 amino acids. The J segment lost 11 bases and the V segment lost 5 bases, leaving 15 bases of the junction unmatched. The CDR3 sequence is CASSRPGLEWRLQYF. CDR3 DNA sequence: TGTGCCAGCAGCAGACCGGGACTAGAGTGGCGTCTGCAGTATTTT.

The J gene is TRBJ1-1, the V gene TRBV5-1; perhaps TRBD1 as D (5 bases). From germline, CDR1 is SGHRS and CDR2 YFSETQ. V lost 1 base, J lost 5 bases, and 18 bases lay in between. The CDR3 totals 16 residues. In nucleotides, the CDR3 is TGCGCCAGCAGCTTGACCCAGGCCGGGGGTGGGACTGAAGCTTTCTTT. Translating gives CASSLTQAGGGTEAFF.

The chain combines TRBV15 with TRBJ1-4, with D perhaps TRBD1 (6 bases). In germline, CDR1 is LNHNV, CDR2 YYDKDF (reference sequence). The CDR3 sequence is 17 residues long. Trimming removed 1 base at V and 0 bases at J, with 12 bases between. The CDR3 here is CATSRGVEGATNEKLFF. In DNA form, the CDR3 reads TGTGCCACCAGCAGAGGAGTTGAGGGGGCAACTAATGAAAAACTGTTTTTT. The full variable domain, its missing parts supplied by reference TRBV15 and TRBJ1-4, is DAMVIQNPRYQVTQFGKPVTLSCSQTLNHNVMYWYQQKSSQAPKLLFHYYDKDFNNEADTPDNFQSRRPNTSFCFLDIRSPGLGDTAMYLCATSRGVEGATNEKLFFGSGTQLSVL.

This chain joins TRBV5-1 and TRBJ2-1, with 11 bases lining up with TRBD2. This CDR3 contains 16 residues. Germline CDR1 reads SGHRS; CDR2 reads YFSETQ. With V trimmed by 0 bases and J by 2 bases, 1 base remained unmatched. The CDR3 protein is CASSLGLAGPYNEQFF. CDR3 coding DNA: TGCGCCAGCAGCTTGGGACTAGCGGGGCCCTACAATGAGCAGTTCTTC.

This clone has a single count. V and J are TRBV18 and TRBJ1-1, with D unresolved. There are 13 residues in the CDR3. The germline V gene has CDR1 KGHSH and CDR2 LQKENI. The V and J ends lost 6 bases and 5 bases respectively, with 13 bases between them. The CDR3 bases are TGTGCCAGCTCGGCGGGTGCGCGGACTGAAGCTTTCTTT. Translating it yields CASSAGARTEAFF. Supplemented by reference TRBV18 and TRBJ1-1, the full variable domain reads NAGVMQNPRHLVRRRGQEARLRCSPMKGHSHVYWYRQLPEEGLKFMVYLQKENIIDESGMPKERFSAEFPKEGPSILRIQQVVRGDSAAYFCASSAGARTEAFFGQGTRLTVV.

The chain recombines TRBV7-9 with TRBJ2-7, with D perhaps matching TRBD1 (5 bases). The CDR3 runs to 11 residues. Looked up from germline, CDR1 is SEHNR and CDR2 is FQNEAQ (reference sequence). V gave up 5 bases and J gave up 5 bases, with 7 bases separating them. The DNA of the CDR3 is TGTGCCAGCAGCCCAGGGAACGAGCAGTACTTC. Its protein is CASSPGNEQYF.

The chain joins TRBV9 to TRBJ1-2; 7 bases are a match to TRBD1. This CDR3 contains 11 residues. V shed 5 bases, J shed 8 bases, and the junction held 3 bases outside the gene matches. Germline CDR1 and CDR2: SGDLS and YYNGEE. CDR3 DNA: TGTGCCAGCAGTACAGGGGTCGGCTACACCTTC. Translated: CASSTGVGYTF.

The chain links TRBV18 to TRBJ1-5; 9 bases are shared with TRBD1. V was clipped by 5 bases and J by 8 bases; unmatched bases: 7. The CDR3 consists of 14 residues. Germline V gene data show CDR1 as KGHSH and CDR2 as LQKENI. CDR3 protein: CASSTGTGPEPQHF. CDR3 DNA sequence: TGTGCCAGCTCAACCGGGACAGGGCCGGAGCCCCAGCATTTT.

Comment on this clone: Other DNA sequences in the same sample also yield this CDR3. The chain is built from TRBV11-3 and TRBJ2-1; 8 bases agree with TRBD2. CDR3 length equals 15 residues. The V segment lost 0 bases and the J segment 2 bases; nucleotides outside the gene matches: 0. In germline, CDR1 is SGHNT, CDR2 YENEEA. CDR3 region: CASSLEAGAYNEQFF. The CDR3 coding sequence is TGTGCCAGCAGCTTAGAAGCGGGGGCCTACAATGAGCAGTTCTTC.

The V gene is TRBV14, the J gene TRBJ1-2, with 8 bases that match TRBD1. The junction had 10 bases not matched to a gene; V was cut back by 1 base and J by 6 bases. This CDR3 contains 16 residues. Germline V gives CDR1 SGHDN, CDR2 FVKESK. DNA for the CDR3: TGTGCCAGCAGCCAAGTGTCGGACAGGGCATTGAATGGCTACACCTTC. It translates to CASSQVSDRALNGYTF.

This clone was seen only a few times. V is TRBV4-3 and J is TRBJ1-2, with unresolved D. Germline V gives CDR1 LGHNA, CDR2 YSLEER. The CDR3 length is 17 residues. The V end lost 0 bases, the J end lost 0 bases, and 14 bases lay between the germline ends. CDR3 bases: TGCGCCAGCAGCCAAGATCCCCGCGGCAGCGCTAACTATGGCTACACCTTC. Translating it yields CASSQDPRGSANYGYTF.

The rearrangement joins TRBV6-5 to TRBJ1-1; D call uncertain. V was cut by 8 bases and J by 1 base, with 11 bases left in between. CDR1 is MNHEY and CDR2 is SVGAGI in the germline V gene. The CDR3 is 13 amino acids. The CDR3 DNA reads TGTGCCAGCGGGAGGGTTGGGAACACTGAAGCTTTCTTT. Its protein is CASGRVGNTEAFF.

This chain links TRBV12-5 with TRBJ1-5, with D unresolved. Between the trimmed V and J ends, which lost 3 bases and 6 bases, there was a span of 12 bases. The CDR3 consists of 14 residues. Looked up from germline, CDR1 is LGHNT and CDR2 is FRNRAP. The CDR3 loop reads CASGFDRRGQPQHF. CDR3 in DNA: TGTGCTAGTGGTTTTGACCGGCGGGGTCAGCCCCAGCATTTT.